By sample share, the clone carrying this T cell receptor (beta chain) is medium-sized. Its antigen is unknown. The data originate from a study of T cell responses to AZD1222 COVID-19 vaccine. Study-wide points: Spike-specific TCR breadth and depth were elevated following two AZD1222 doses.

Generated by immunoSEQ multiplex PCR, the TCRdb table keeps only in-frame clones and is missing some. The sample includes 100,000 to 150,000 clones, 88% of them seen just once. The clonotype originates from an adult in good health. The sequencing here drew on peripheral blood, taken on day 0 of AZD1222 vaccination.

The CDR3 coding sequence is TGTGCCAGCAGTGAGGGGGCGCCAGATACGCAGTATTTT. Its protein product is CASSEGAPDTQYF. The V and J genes are TRBV12-3 or TRBV12-4 and TRBJ2-3; 7 positions agree with TRBD1. CDR3 length equals 13 residues. The junction had 3 bases not matched to a gene; V was cut back by 5 bases and J by 4 bases.